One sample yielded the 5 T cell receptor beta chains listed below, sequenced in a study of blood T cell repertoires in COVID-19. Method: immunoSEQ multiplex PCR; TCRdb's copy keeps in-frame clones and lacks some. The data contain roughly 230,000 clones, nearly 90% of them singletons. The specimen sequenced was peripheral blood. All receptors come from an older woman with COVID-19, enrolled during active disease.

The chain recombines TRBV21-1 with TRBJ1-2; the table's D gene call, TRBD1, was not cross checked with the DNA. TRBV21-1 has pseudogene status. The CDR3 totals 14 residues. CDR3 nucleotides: TGTGCCAGCACCCCGGGACAGTCTAACTATGGCTACACCTTC. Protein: CASTPGQSNYGYTF.

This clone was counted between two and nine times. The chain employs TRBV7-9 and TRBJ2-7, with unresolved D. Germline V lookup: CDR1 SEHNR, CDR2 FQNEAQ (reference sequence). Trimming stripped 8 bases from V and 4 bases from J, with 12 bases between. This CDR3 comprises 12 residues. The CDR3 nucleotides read TGTGCCAGCTCCCTCCCCCCGTACGAGCAGTACTTC. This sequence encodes CASSLPPYEQYF.

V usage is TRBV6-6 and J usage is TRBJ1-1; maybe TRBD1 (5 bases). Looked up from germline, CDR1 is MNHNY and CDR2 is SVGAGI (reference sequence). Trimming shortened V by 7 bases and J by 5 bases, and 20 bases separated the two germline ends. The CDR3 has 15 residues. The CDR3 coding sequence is TGTGCCAGCACCTTACCCCGGAGGGAGGGGACTGAAGCTTTCTTT. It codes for CASTLPRREGTEAFF.

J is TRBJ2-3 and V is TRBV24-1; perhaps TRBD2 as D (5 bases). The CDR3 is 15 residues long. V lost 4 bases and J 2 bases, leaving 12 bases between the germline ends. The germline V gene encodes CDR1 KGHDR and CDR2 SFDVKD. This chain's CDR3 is CATSDGVRTTDTQYF. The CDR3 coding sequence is TGTGCCACCAGTGACGGGGTTAGAACCACAGATACGCAGTATTTT.

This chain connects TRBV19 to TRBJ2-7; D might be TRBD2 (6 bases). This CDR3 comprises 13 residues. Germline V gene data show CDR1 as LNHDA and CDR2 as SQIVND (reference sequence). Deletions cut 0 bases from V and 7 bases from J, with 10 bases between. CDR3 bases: TGTGCCAGTAGTATAGACAGGGAGGAAGAGCAGTACTTC. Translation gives CASSIDREEEQYF.